This T cell receptor (beta chain) was observed in a study of a mutant IDH1 vaccine in newly diagnosed glioma. Across the study: Following radiotherapy alone, or alongside temozolomide cycles, vaccination was started after an interval of 4-6 weeks. Patients previously underwent radiotherapy, temozolomide, or both, and most underwent both.

Study-wide results and caveats: Top-clonotype changes in peripheral T cells seemed unrelated to pseudoprogression.

Germline V lookup: CDR1 SGHNT, CDR2 YYREEE (reference sequence). The CDR3 is 14 amino acids. With V trimmed by 4 bases and J by 7 bases, 8 bases remained unmatched. A note on this clone: Its matching antigen is unknown.

The time point was: week 5, during vaccination. Vaccination comprised doses that each held 300 ug of mutant IDH1 20-mer peptide, plus topical imiquimod. Only in-frame clones appear in the TCRdb table, and some are missing; sequencing was by immunoSEQ multiplex PCR. The sample contains about 30,000 clones, approximately 83% of which appear only once. This sequence originates from a man aged 30-40 years with glioma. The rearrangement uses TRBV5-4 and TRBJ2-1; 7 bases agree with TRBD2. The specimen comprised PBMCs, sampled from a glioma patient whose treatment included an IDH1 peptide vaccine. CDR3: CASSLTSVGNEQFF. As DNA, the CDR3 is TGTGCCAGCAGCCTTACTAGCGTGGGGAATGAGCAGTTCTTC.